A single sample gave rise to the 20 T cell receptor beta chains below, sequenced in a study of cytomegalovirus exposure and HLA in healthy donors. PCR involved 60 Vbeta and 13 Jbeta primers. Using immunoSEQ multiplex PCR, the repertoire was profiled, and TCRdb retains in-frame clones only, with some absent. The sample includes about 160,000 clones, roughly 71% seen only once; the top ten take just under 3%. Sequenced input: PBMCs. These receptors were taken from a woman aged 45-65 years in good health and CMV-seropositive.

Notes on this clone: The junction does not match germline at one end; this may be a read error. This CDR3 reads CSSSLGDTGEGNQPQHF. DNA for the CDR3: TGTTCCAGCAGCTTAGGTGATACAGGGGAGGGCAATCAGCCCCAGCATTTT. This rearrangement joins TRBV7-9 to TRBJ1-5; 7 nucleotides agree with TRBD1. The germline gives CDR1 SEHNR, CDR2 FQNEAQ (reference sequence). The CDR3 covers 17 residues.

The chain links TRBV11-3 to TRBJ2-1; 10 bases agree with TRBD2. V lost 3 bases and J lost 7; bases outside the gene matches: 9. The germline V gene encodes CDR1 SGHNT and CDR2 YENEEA. This CDR3 contains 16 residues. In DNA, the CDR3 is TGTGCCAGCAGCTTGGTGAGCGGGGGGGCGAGGAATGAGCAGTTCTTC. This gives the protein CASSLVSGGARNEQFF.

The chain carries TRBV29-1 and TRBJ1-2; tentative D call: TRBD1 (6 bases). Per germline, CDR1 SQVTM and CDR2 ANQGSEA. The CDR3 runs to 15 residues. V was pared by 3 bases and J by 0 bases, with 14 bases between. This chain's CDR3 is CSVDFRGSANYGYTF. The CDR3 coding sequence is TGCAGCGTTGATTTCAGGGGCTCAGCTAACTATGGCTACACCTTC.

The chain couples TRBV7-6 to TRBJ2-2, with 7 bases identical to TRBD1. CDR3 length: 15 residues. The ends lost 4 bases at V and 5 bases at J; junction bases unmatched: 7. Germline CDR1 and CDR2: SGHVS and FNYEAQ. As DNA, the CDR3 is TGTGCCAGCAGCTCTAACCGACAGGGAACCGGGGAGCTGTTTTTT. Translated, it gives CASSSNRQGTGELFF. Drawing the rest from reference TRBV7-6 and TRBJ2-2, the complete variable domain is GAGVSQSPRYKVTKRGQDVALRCDPISGHVSLYWYRQALGQGPEFLTYFNYEAQQDKSGLPNDRFSAERPEGSISTLTIQRTEQRDSAMYRCASSSNRQGTGELFFGEGSRLTVL.

The chain carries TRBV5-1 and TRBJ1-2, with a tentative D call TRBD1 (5 bases). CDR1 is SGHRS and CDR2 is YFSETQ in the germline V gene. The CDR3 runs to 15 residues. The V gene lost 7 bases and the J gene lost 2 bases, with 18 bases spanning the gap. The DNA for the CDR3 is TGCGCCAGCTACCCAGGGCATCTTAAAAACTATGGCTACACCTTC. Amino acids: CASYPGHLKNYGYTF.

The rearrangement joins TRBV6-4 to TRBJ2-1; a weak D match, TRBD2 (5 bases). This CDR3 has 15 residues. The V end lost 4 bases, the J end lost 0 bases, and 10 bases lay between the germline ends. The germline V gene has CDR1 MRHNA and CDR2 SNTAGT. CDR3 protein: CASSGTPSSYNEQFF. The CDR3 DNA reads as TGTGCCAGCAGTGGGACTCCGAGCTCCTACAATGAGCAGTTCTTC.

This clone showed up just once. The V and J genes are TRBV14 and TRBJ2-3; TRBD1 is a possible D gene (6 bases). CDR1 and CDR2 (germline): SGHDN, FVKESK. Trimming removed 5 bases from V and 1 base from J, with 16 bases in between. CDR3 length: 16 residues. The chain's CDR3 is CASSVPRGWGTDTQYF. Written as DNA, the CDR3 is TGTGCCAGCAGCGTACCCAGGGGATGGGGCACAGATACGCAGTATTTT.

As concerns this clone: Other nucleotide sequences in the sample specify the same CDR3. The V call is TRBV9, the J call TRBJ2-4, with 7 bases identical to TRBD1. CDR3 length equals 14 residues. The germline V gene encodes CDR1 SGDLS and CDR2 YYNGEE. V gave up 0 bases and J gave up 3 bases; unmatched junction bases: 0. The CDR3 bases are TGTGCCAGCAGCGTAGGGACAGGCAAAAACATTCAGTACTTC. This codes for CASSVGTGKNIQYF.

The V and J genes are TRBV2 and TRBJ2-2; TRBD1 matches 7 bases. Germline-derived CDR1 and CDR2 are SNHLY and FYNNEI. V gave up 5 bases and J gave up 0 bases; unmatched junction bases: 6. The CDR3 extends over 16 amino acids. The CDR3 reads CASSLTGWSNTGELFF. The CDR3 DNA sequence: TGTGCCAGCAGTTTGACAGGGTGGTCGAACACCGGGGAGCTGTTTTTT.

The V call is TRBV2, the J call TRBJ1-2; a weak D match, TRBD1 (5 bases). The CDR3 has 14 residues. With 4 bases removed from V and 7 bases from J, the gap between germline ends came to 16 bases. Looked up from germline, CDR1 is SNHLY and CDR2 is FYNNEI. CDR3 protein: CASSVGRIQAGYTF. CDR3 nucleotides: TGTGCCAGCAGTGTTGGTAGGATACAGGCTGGCTACACCTTC.

The chain joins TRBV6-1 to TRBJ1-6; weak D call: TRBD1 (5 bases). Trimming removed 7 bases from V and 16 bases from J, with 26 bases in between. The CDR3 totals 15 residues. The germline CDR1 and CDR2 sequences are MNHNS and SASEGT. CDR3 sequence (DNA): TGTGCCAGCAACGAGTCACAACGGCGTCGTCGGGGGCTCCACTTT. Protein: CASNESQRRRRGLHF.

This clone was observed a single time. The gene calls are TRBV12-5 and TRBJ2-3; TRBD2 matches at 8 bases. CDR1 and CDR2 from the germline V gene are LGHNT and FRNRAP. The ends lost 1 base at V and 7 bases at J; junction bases unmatched: 1. The CDR3 consists of 13 residues. The CDR3 bases are TGTGCTAGTGGTTTGGGACTAGCGAATACGCAGTATTTT. Translating gives CASGLGLANTQYF.

The CDR3 loop is CASSPDRTETQYF. The CDR3 bases are TGTGCCAGCAGTCCCGACAGGACAGAGACCCAGTACTTC. The V gene is TRBV6-5, the J gene TRBJ2-5; D is perhaps TRBD1 (6 bases). The CDR3 spans 13 residues. Trimming pared 5 bases from V and 4 bases from J, leaving 11 bases between. Germline V CDR1 and CDR2: MNHEY, SVGAGI.

The chain's CDR3 is CASSLLEYDSPLHF. In DNA, the CDR3 is TGTGCCAGCAGCTTATTGGAGTATGATTCACCCCTCCACTTT. This chain joins TRBV7-9 and TRBJ1-6; no definite D call. This CDR3 region has 14 residues. Trimming cost V 2 bases and J 8 bases, with 10 bases left between them. CDR1 SEHNR and CDR2 FQNEAQ come from the germline V gene (reference sequence).

The chain couples TRBV29-1 to TRBJ2-1, with D maybe TRBD2 (6 bases). From germline, CDR1 is SQVTM and CDR2 ANQGSEA. V lost 5 bases, J lost 6 bases, and 8 bases lay in between. CDR3 length: 11 residues. CDR3 residues: CSVRGCNEQFF. In DNA form, the CDR3 reads TGCAGCGTTCGGGGGTGCAATGAGCAGTTCTTC.

The chain's CDR3 is CASSNDRGPGETQYF. The CDR3 DNA reads TGTGCCAGCAGTAATGACAGGGGTCCAGGGGAGACCCAGTACTTC. The V gene is TRBV25-1, the J gene TRBJ2-5; 8 nucleotides agree with TRBD1. The V and J ends lost 5 bases and 5 bases, in that order; junction bases with no gene match: 10. CDR1 and CDR2 (germline): MGHDK, SYGVNS. This CDR3 is built from 15 residues. Full variable domain (missing parts from reference TRBV25-1 and TRBJ2-5): EADIYQTPRYLVIGTGKKITLECSQTMGHDKMYWYQQDPGMELHLIHYSYGVNSTEKGDLSSESTVSRIRTEHFPLTLESARPSHTSQYLCASSNDRGPGETQYFGPGTRLLVL.

J is TRBJ1-4 and V is TRBV4-1; possibly TRBD1 for D (6 bases). Trimming stripped 1 base from V and 8 bases from J, with 20 bases between. This CDR3 has 17 amino acids. The germline gives CDR1 MGHRA, CDR2 YSYEKL. The CDR3 bases are TGCGCCAGCAGCCAAGTTCGGGGACAAATCGCCCCAGAAAAACTGTTTTTT. Residues: CASSQVRGQIAPEKLFF.

V usage is TRBV4-2 and J usage is TRBJ2-5; maybe TRBD2 (5 bases). Germline-derived CDR1 and CDR2 are LGHNA and YNFKEQ. With 1 base removed from V and 3 bases from J, the gap between germline ends came to 9 bases. The CDR3 has 14 amino acids. This chain's CDR3 is CASSQGTRKETQYF. In nucleotides, the CDR3 is TGTGCCAGCAGCCAAGGAACTAGGAAAGAGACCCAGTACTTC.

The chain carries TRBV19 and TRBJ1-1; D gene uncertain. This CDR3 spans 13 amino acids. The germline V gene has CDR1 LNHDA and CDR2 SQIVND (reference sequence). V shed 4 bases and J shed 1 base, with 7 bases lying between them. The CDR3 sequence is CASSNGRNTEAFF. For the CDR3, the DNA is TGTGCCAGTAGTAACGGTAGGAACACTGAAGCTTTCTTT.

The chain uses TRBV7-9 and TRBJ1-3; 8 nucleotides match TRBD1. With 6 bases clipped from V and 4 bases from J, the junction kept 5 bases outside the gene matches. This CDR3 comprises 14 residues. Germline V gene data show CDR1 as SEHNR and CDR2 as FQNEAQ (reference sequence). The CDR3 region is CASRGQATGNTIYF. CDR3 nucleotide sequence: TGTGCCAGCAGGGGACAGGCCACGGGAAACACCATATATTTT.